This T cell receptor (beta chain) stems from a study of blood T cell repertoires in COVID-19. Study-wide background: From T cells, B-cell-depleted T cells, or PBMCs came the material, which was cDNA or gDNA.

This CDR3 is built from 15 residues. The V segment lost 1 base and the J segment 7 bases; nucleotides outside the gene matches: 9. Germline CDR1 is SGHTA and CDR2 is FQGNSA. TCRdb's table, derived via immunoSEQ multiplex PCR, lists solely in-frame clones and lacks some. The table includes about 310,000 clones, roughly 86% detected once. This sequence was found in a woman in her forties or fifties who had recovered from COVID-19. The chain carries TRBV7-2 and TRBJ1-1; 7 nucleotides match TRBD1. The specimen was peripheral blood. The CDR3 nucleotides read TGTGCCAGCAGCTTAGTATTAGGGACAGTCCTTGAAGCTTTCTTT. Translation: CASSLVLGTVLEAFF.